This T cell receptor beta chain comes out of a study of CD8 T cells in ankylosing spondylitis. Study-wide results and limits: Disease-linked clones were reportedly significantly enriched in matched ankylosing spondylitis synovial fluid.

This clonotype has at least ten counts. As yet, its antigen is unknown. Deletions cut 4 bases from V and 0 bases from J, with 8 bases between. The CDR3 has 14 amino acids. Germline CDR1 is SGHDT and CDR2 is YYEEEE. TCRdb processed the 5' RACE reads anew with MiXCR; each CDR3 protein has one entry. The sample lists about 160,000 distinct CDR3 sequences; around 19% were seen once. The TCR comes from a male donor with ankylosing spondylitis or in good health (not recorded which). The chain joins TRBV5-6 to TRBJ2-1; D possibly corresponds to TRBD2 (5 bases). The sequenced sample was blood, either unsorted or a sorted T cell fraction (not recorded which). The CDR3 loop is CASSHRDSYNEQFF. The CDR3 DNA reads as TGTGCCAGCAGCCACCGGGACTCCTACAATGAGCAGTTCTTC.